The 20 T cell receptor beta chains in this list originate from one sample, sequenced in a study of blood T cell repertoires in COVID-19. Method: immunoSEQ multiplex PCR; TCRdb's copy keeps in-frame clones and lacks some. The data hold about 82,000 clones, with about 83% observed a single time. Sample: peripheral blood. These receptors were taken from a woman aged 55-70 years with acute or convalescent COVID-19.

This chain uses TRBV19 with TRBJ1-1; TRBD1 matches 7 bases. Germline values: CDR1 LNHDA, CDR2 SQIVND (reference sequence). J lost 8 bases, V lost 1 base, and 7 bases had no gene match. CDR3 length equals 14 residues. CDR3 amino acids: CASSIAQGDSEAFF. CDR3 DNA sequence: TGTGCCAGTAGTATAGCCCAGGGGGACAGCGAAGCTTTCTTT.

CDR3 sequence: CASSLEGGDGNQPQHF. The CDR3 DNA sequence: TGCGCCAGCAGCTTGGAGGGAGGGGACGGCAATCAGCCCCAGCATTTT. The chain has TRBV5-1 and TRBJ1-5; maybe TRBD1 (5 bases). The CDR3 is 16 residues long. Deletions cut 0 bases from V and 2 bases from J, with 12 bases between. The germline gives CDR1 SGHRS, CDR2 YFSETQ.

The chain is built from TRBV7-2 and TRBJ1-2; the match to TRBD1 covers 7 bases. The V gene's germline CDR1 is SGHTA and CDR2 FQGNSA. This CDR3 is 16 amino acids long. V was pared by 4 bases and J by 4 bases, with 12 bases of the junction left unmatched. Here the CDR3 reads CASSSSMTGQGYGYTF. CDR3 sequence (DNA): TGTGCCAGCAGCTCCTCAATGACAGGGCAGGGCTATGGCTACACCTTC.

The chain has TRBV12-3 or TRBV12-4 and TRBJ1-1; 7 bases line up with TRBD1. With 6 bases clipped from V and 3 bases from J, the junction kept 4 bases outside the gene matches. This CDR3 contains 13 residues. As DNA, the CDR3 is TGTGCCAGCAGCGGAACAGGGGACACTGAAGCTTTCTTT. Amino acids: CASSGTGDTEAFF.

The genes are TRBV12-3 or TRBV12-4 and TRBJ1-2; possibly TRBD1 for D (6 bases). Between the trimmed V and J ends, which lost 5 bases and 5 bases, there was a span of 6 bases. The CDR3 runs 11 residues. For the CDR3, the DNA is TGTGCCAGCAGTGGGACATATGGCTACACCTTC. It codes for CASSGTYGYTF.

The rearrangement links TRBV11-2 to TRBJ1-1; D is possibly TRBD1 (5 bases). V was pared by 2 bases and J by 4 bases, with 8 bases between. Per the germline V gene, CDR1 is SGHAT and CDR2 is FQNNGV. This CDR3 region has 13 residues. DNA of the CDR3: TGTGCCAGCAGCTTAACTCAGGGCACTGAAGCTTTCTTT. This codes for CASSLTQGTEAFF.

The rearrangement uses TRBV9 and TRBJ1-2, with a possible D match to TRBD1 (6 bases). The germline V and J ends were trimmed by 4 bases and 8 bases, with 18 bases remaining between them. This CDR3 contains 14 residues. Per germline, CDR1 SGDLS and CDR2 YYNGEE. CDR3 DNA sequence: TGTGCCAGCAGCTTTGGGACACCCGGTGTGGGCTACACCTTC. It codes for CASSFGTPGVGYTF.

This CDR3 reads CASSLAGSDTGELFF. The CDR3 DNA is TGCGCCAGCAGCTTAGCGGGATCGGACACCGGGGAGCTGTTTTTT. The chain joins TRBV5-1 to TRBJ2-2; TRBD2 matches 7 bases. With 2 bases clipped from V and 3 bases from J, the junction kept 4 bases outside the gene matches. This CDR3 region has 15 residues. Germline V gene lookup returns CDR1 SGHRS and CDR2 YFSETQ.

The J gene is TRBJ2-5, the V gene TRBV12-3 or TRBV12-4; 7 bases agree with TRBD1. The CDR3 consists of 13 residues. With 6 bases clipped from V and 5 bases from J, the junction kept 6 bases outside the gene matches. The CDR3 DNA follows: TGTGCCAGCAGGTCGACAGGGACGGAGACCCAGTACTTC. The encoded protein is CASRSTGTETQYF.

The chain joins TRBV30 to TRBJ2-3; 7 bases fit TRBD2. With 0 bases clipped from V and 7 bases from J, the junction kept 4 bases outside the gene matches. The germline V gene has CDR1 GTSNPN and CDR2 SVGIG (reference sequence). The CDR3 consists of 13 residues. CDR3 protein: CAWSVAGVNTQYF. DNA for the CDR3: TGTGCCTGGAGTGTCGCGGGGGTGAATACGCAGTATTTT.

This clone was detected only a few times. The gene calls are TRBV19 and TRBJ1-5; no clear D. There are 15 residues in the CDR3. CDR1 is LNHDA, CDR2 SQIVND, per germline (reference sequence). V was shortened by 4 bases and J by 1 base, with 11 bases between the two germline ends. This CDR3 is CASSSYARSNQPQHF. The CDR3 region has the DNA TGTGCCAGTAGTAGCTACGCCCGAAGCAATCAGCCCCAGCATTTT.

This chain joins TRBV27 and TRBJ2-2; 8 bases align to TRBD1. This CDR3 is built from 18 residues. The junction had 12 bases not matched to a gene; V was cut back by 0 bases and J by 6 bases. The V gene's germline CDR1 is MNHEY and CDR2 SMNVEV (reference sequence). CDR3 in amino acids: CASSLSTVTGVFSGELFF. The CDR3, as DNA: TGTGCCAGCAGTTTATCGACCGTGACAGGGGTTTTTTCCGGGGAGCTGTTTTTT.

The V gene is TRBV5-4, the J gene TRBJ1-2; D is unclear. Between the trimmed V and J ends, which lost 4 bases and 0 bases, there was a span of 10 bases. The V gene's germline CDR1 is SGHNT and CDR2 YYREEE (reference sequence). This CDR3 spans 14 amino acids. The CDR3 region has the DNA TGTGCCAGCAGCCAAACCCAGGCTAACTATGGCTACACCTTC. Protein sequence: CASSQTQANYGYTF.

This clone was observed a few times. This chain connects TRBV4-3 to TRBJ2-1; 8 nucleotides align to TRBD1. CDR3 length: 16 residues. The trim removed 10 bases at V and 1 base at J, leaving 12 bases unmatched. Germline V gene sequence: CDR1 LGHNA, CDR2 YSLEER. The CDR3 DNA follows: TGCGCCACTCGAAAAAAAACAGGGGGGTCCTACAATGAGCAGTTCTTC. It specifies CATRKKTGGSYNEQFF.

This chain uses TRBV10-1 with TRBJ2-7; 9 positions match TRBD2. The CDR3 runs to 15 residues. From germline, CDR1 is WNHNN and CDR2 SYGVQD (reference sequence). The J segment lost 3 bases and the V segment lost 3 bases, leaving 6 bases of the junction unmatched. CDR3: CASSDRASGDYEQYF. The CDR3 DNA is TGCGCCAGCAGTGATAGGGCTAGCGGGGACTACGAGCAGTACTTC.

The V call is TRBV7-9, the J call TRBJ2-7; 12 bases agree with TRBD2. CDR3 length: 16 amino acids. Germline V gene sequence: CDR1 SEHNR, CDR2 FQNEAQ (reference sequence). V shed 2 bases and J 3 bases; nucleotides not matched to a gene: 5. DNA of the CDR3: TGTGCCAGCAGCTTACCAAGGACTAGCGGGAACTACGAGCAGTACTTC. Protein product: CASSLPRTSGNYEQYF.

This clone was detected only a few times. The J gene is TRBJ2-7, the V gene TRBV4-3, with a tentative D call TRBD1 (5 bases). V shed 1 base and J shed 5 bases, with 15 bases lying between them. This CDR3 region has 15 residues. Germline CDR1 reads LGHNA; CDR2 reads YSLEER. CDR3 nucleotide sequence: TGCGCCAGCAGCCAAGTTAGTCAGGGTGGAGACGAGCAGTACTTC. Translation gives CASSQVSQGGDEQYF.

In the case of this clone: Other DNA sequences in this specimen translate into the identical CDR3. The CDR3 is CASSQGQGRGTEAFF. In nucleotides, the CDR3 is TGTGCCAGCAGCCAAGGACAGGGAAGGGGGACTGAAGCTTTCTTT. The J gene is TRBJ1-1, the V gene TRBV4-2, with TRBD1 matching over 7 bases. Germline CDR1 and CDR2: LGHNA and YNFKEQ. Unmatched junction bases numbered 7, after V lost 1 base and J lost 5 bases. The CDR3 extends over 15 amino acids.

V gene TRBV7-8 combines with J gene TRBJ1-6, with D unclear. The CDR3 consists of 18 residues. Trimming removed 0 bases from V and 0 bases from J, with 12 bases in between. CDR1 SGHVS and CDR2 FQNEAQ come from the germline V gene. The CDR3 coding sequence is TGTGCCAGCAGCTTAGCGATCGGGAGGAGCTCCTATAATTCACCCCTCCACTTT. Translation: CASSLAIGRSSYNSPLHF.

The J gene is TRBJ2-2, the V gene TRBV9; 7 bases align to TRBD2. After removal of 0 bases from V and 7 bases from J, the junction contained 6 bases not matched to a gene. Germline CDR1 and CDR2: SGDLS and YYNGEE. The CDR3 totals 15 residues. CDR3 sequence (DNA): TGTGCCAGCAGCGTAGGTCTAGCGGTCGGCGGGGAGCTGTTTTTT. Its translation is CASSVGLAVGGELFF.